The present T cell receptor (beta chain) was sequenced within a study of CD8 T cells in ankylosing spondylitis. General study findings and limits: The authors reported significant enrichment of disease-linked clones in matched ankylosing spondylitis synovial fluid.

On this clonotype itself: Its antigen is unknown.

TCRdb used MiXCR to reprocess the 5' RACE reads, holding one entry per CDR3 protein. The sample holds tens of thousands of distinct CDR3 sequences, over 2% seen once. This CDR3 spans 15 amino acids. Germline loops: CDR1 SGDLS, CDR2 YYNGEE. V dropped 2 bases and J dropped 1; count of bases not matched to a gene: 2. Source material: blood, either unsorted or a sorted T cell fraction (not recorded which). The clonotype comes from a female donor with ankylosing spondylitis or in good health (not recorded which). The chain couples TRBV9 to TRBJ2-5; 10 positions match TRBD1. DNA for the CDR3: TGTGCCAGCAGCGTGGGACAGGGGATCCAAGAGACCCAGTACTTC. Its translation is CASSVGQGIQETQYF.